The following is a TCR beta chain sequence with its context. Its specificity is unknown. This entry comes from a study of shared clonotypes between healthy human individuals. Findings of the study overall: Only blood samples were collected, and tissue repertoires likely differ. Generally, naive subsets came out with larger estimated richness than memory subsets. Naive CD4 clonotype sharing across several donors was 5% to 6%.

Trimming removed 6 bases from V and 6 bases from J; junction bases left unmatched: 13. The CDR3 length is 19 residues. Germline assignment: CDR1 WSHSY and CDR2 SAAADI. Some 30,000 T cell genomes, or approximately 190 ng DNA, went into the sorted-subset replicate PCRs. Sequenced by immunoSEQ multiplex PCR; TCRdb stores in-frame clones only, minus some. The sample consists of about 980,000 clones, approximately 80% of them appearing once. The material sequenced was memory CD4+ T cells sorted from blood. Subset in this sample: CD45RA-negative fraction. The TCR comes from a man between 18 and 29 years old in good health. The V gene is TRBV10-2, the J gene TRBJ2-2, with TRBD2 identical over 16 bases. CDR3 sequence: CASRTGTSGRAVYSGELFF. The DNA for the CDR3 is TGCGCCAGCAGGACCGGGACTAGCGGGAGGGCCGTATACTCCGGGGAGCTGTTTTTT.